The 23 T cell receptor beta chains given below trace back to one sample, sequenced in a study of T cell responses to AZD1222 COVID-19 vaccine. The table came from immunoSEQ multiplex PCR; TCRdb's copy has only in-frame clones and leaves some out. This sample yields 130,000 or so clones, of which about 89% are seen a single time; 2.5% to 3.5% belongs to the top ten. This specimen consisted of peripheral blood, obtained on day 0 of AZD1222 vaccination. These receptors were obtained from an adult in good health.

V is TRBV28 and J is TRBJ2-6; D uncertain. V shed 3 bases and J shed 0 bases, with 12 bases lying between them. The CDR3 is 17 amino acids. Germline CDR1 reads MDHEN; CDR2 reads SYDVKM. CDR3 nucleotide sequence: TGTGCCAGCAGTTTGGCATACCTGGGCTCTGGGGCCAACGTCCTGACTTTC. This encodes CASSLAYLGSGANVLTF.

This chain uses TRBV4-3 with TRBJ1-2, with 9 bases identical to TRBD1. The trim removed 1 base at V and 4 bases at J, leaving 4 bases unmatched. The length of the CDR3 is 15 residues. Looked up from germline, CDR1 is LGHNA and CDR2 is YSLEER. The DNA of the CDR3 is TGCGCCAGCAGCCAAGCCCGGGACAGGGCCTATGGCTACACCTTC. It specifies CASSQARDRAYGYTF.

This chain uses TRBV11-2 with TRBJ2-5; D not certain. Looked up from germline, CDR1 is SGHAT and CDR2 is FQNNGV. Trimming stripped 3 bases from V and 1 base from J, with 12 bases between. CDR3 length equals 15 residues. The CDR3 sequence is CASSFQFAVQETQYF. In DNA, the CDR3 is TGTGCCAGCAGCTTCCAATTCGCAGTCCAAGAGACCCAGTACTTC.

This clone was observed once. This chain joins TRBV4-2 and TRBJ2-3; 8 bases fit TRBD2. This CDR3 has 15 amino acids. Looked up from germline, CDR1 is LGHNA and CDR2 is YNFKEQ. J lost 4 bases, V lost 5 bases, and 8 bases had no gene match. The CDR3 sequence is CASSEIAGPADTQYF. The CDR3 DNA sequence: TGTGCCAGCAGCGAAATAGCGGGGCCGGCAGATACGCAGTATTTT.

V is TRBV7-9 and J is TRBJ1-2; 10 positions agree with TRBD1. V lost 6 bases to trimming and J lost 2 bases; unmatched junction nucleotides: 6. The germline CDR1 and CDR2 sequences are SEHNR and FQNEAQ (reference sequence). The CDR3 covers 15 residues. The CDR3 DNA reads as TGTGCCAGCAGGGATAAGGGACAGGGGAACTATGGCTACACCTTC. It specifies CASRDKGQGNYGYTF. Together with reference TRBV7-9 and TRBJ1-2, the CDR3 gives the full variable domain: DTGVSQNPRHKITKRGQNVTFRCDPISEHNRLYWYRQTLGQGPEFLTYFQNEAQLEKSRLLSDRFSAERPKGSFSTLEIQRTEQGDSAMYLCASRDKGQGNYGYTFGSGTRLTVV.

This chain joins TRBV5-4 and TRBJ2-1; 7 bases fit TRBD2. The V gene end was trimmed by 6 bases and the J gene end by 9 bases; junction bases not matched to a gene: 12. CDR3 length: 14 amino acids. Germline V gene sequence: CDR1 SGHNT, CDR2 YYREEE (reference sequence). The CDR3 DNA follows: TGTGCCAGCAATCCTCGGGGGGTGGGAGGTGAGCAGTTCTTC. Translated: CASNPRGVGGEQFF.

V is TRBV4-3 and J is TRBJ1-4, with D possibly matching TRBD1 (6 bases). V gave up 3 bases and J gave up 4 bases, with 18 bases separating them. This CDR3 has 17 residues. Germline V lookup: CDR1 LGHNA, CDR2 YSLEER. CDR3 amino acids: CASSQTYLTGFNEKLFF. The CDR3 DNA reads TGCGCCAGCAGCCAGACCTACCTGACAGGTTTTAATGAAAAACTGTTTTTT.

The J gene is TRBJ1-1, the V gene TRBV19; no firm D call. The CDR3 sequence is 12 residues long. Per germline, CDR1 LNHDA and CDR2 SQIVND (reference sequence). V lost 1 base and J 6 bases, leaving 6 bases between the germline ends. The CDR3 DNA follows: TGTGCCAGTAGTATAGGGACTTCTGAAGCTTTCTTT. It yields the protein CASSIGTSEAFF. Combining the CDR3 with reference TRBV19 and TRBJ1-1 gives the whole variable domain DGGITQSPKYLFRKEGQNVTLSCEQNLNHDAMYWYRQDPGQGLRLIYYSQIVNDFQKGDIAEGYSVSREKKESFPLTVTSAQKNPTAFYLCASSIGTSEAFFGQGTRLTVV.

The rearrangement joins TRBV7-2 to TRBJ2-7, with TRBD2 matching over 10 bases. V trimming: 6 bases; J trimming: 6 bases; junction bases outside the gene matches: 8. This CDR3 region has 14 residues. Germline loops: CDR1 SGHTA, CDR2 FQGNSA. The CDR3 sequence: CASSSLAGAAEQYF. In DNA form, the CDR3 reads TGTGCCAGCAGTTCCCTAGCGGGAGCGGCCGAGCAGTACTTC. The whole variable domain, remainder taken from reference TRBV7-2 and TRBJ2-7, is GAGVSQSPSNKVTEKGKDVELRCDPISGHTALYWYRQSLGQGLEFLIYFQGNSAPDKSGLPSDRFSAERTGGSVSTLTIQRTQQEDSAVYLCASSSLAGAAEQYFGPGTRLTVT.

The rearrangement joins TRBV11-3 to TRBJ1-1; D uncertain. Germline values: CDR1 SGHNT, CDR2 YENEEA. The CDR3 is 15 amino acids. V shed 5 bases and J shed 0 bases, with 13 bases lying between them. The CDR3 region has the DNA TGTGCCAGCAGCCCCGGGGAGGGCCTGAACACTGAAGCTTTCTTT. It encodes CASSPGEGLNTEAFF.

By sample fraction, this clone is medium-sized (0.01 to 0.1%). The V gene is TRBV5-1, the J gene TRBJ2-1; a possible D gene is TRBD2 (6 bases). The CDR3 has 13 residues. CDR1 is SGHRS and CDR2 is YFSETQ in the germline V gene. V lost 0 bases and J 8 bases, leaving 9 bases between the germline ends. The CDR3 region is CASSLEWGDEQFF. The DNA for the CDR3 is TGCGCCAGCAGCTTGGAATGGGGGGATGAGCAGTTCTTC. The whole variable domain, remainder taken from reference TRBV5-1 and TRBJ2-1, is KAGVTQTPRYLIKTRGQQVTLSCSPISGHRSVSWYQQTPGQGLQFLFEYFSETQRNKGNFPGRFSGRQFSNSRSEMNVSTLELGDSALYLCASSLEWGDEQFFGPGTRLTVL.

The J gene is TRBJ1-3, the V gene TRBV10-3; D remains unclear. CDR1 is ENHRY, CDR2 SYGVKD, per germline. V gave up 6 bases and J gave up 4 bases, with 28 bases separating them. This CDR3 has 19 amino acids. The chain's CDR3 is CAIRKYSILGRKEGNTIYF. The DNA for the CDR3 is TGTGCCATCAGGAAATATTCTATTTTAGGACGGAAGGAAGGAAACACCATATATTTT.

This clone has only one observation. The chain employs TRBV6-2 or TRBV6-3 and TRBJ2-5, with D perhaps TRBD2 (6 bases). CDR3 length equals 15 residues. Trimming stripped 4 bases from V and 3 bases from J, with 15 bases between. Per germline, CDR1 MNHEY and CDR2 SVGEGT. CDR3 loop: CASSSPRLVEETQYF. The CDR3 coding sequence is TGTGCCAGCAGTTCCCCCCGACTAGTGGAAGAGACCCAGTACTTC.

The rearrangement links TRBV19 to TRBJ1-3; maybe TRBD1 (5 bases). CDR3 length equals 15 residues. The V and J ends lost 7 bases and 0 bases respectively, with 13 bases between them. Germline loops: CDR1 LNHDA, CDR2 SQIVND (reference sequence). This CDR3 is CASKDKSNSGNTIYF. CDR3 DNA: TGTGCCAGTAAGGACAAGTCTAACTCTGGAAACACCATATATTTT.

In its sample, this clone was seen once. In nucleotides, the CDR3 is TGTGCCAGCAGCTTGCCGGGACAGGTCTATGGCTACACCTTC. This encodes CASSLPGQVYGYTF. This sequence joins TRBV7-2 and TRBJ1-2; 8 nucleotides agree with TRBD1. The germline CDR1 and CDR2 sequences are SGHTA and FQGNSA. The CDR3 covers 14 residues. J was trimmed by 4 bases and V by 3 bases; bases with no gene match: 4. Using reference TRBV7-2 and TRBJ1-2 for the parts outside the CDR3, the full variable domain is GAGVSQSPSNKVTEKGKDVELRCDPISGHTALYWYRQSLGQGLEFLIYFQGNSAPDKSGLPSDRFSAERTGGSVSTLTIQRTQQEDSAVYLCASSLPGQVYGYTFGSGTRLTVV.

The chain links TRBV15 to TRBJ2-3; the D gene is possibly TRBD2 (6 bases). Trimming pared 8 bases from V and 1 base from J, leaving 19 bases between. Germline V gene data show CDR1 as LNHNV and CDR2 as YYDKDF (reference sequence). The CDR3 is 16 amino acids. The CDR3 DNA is TGTGCCACCGGAGGGATCTGGGGCCGTGGCACAGATACGCAGTATTTT. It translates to CATGGIWGRGTDTQYF.

For the CDR3, the DNA is TGTGCCAGCAGCCAAGATTCGGACAGGTTCTATCAGGGGGGTCCCGAAGCTTTCTTT. Its translation: CASSQDSDRFYQGGPEAFF. This chain connects TRBV14 to TRBJ1-1; 7 bases map to TRBD1. Germline V gene sequence: CDR1 SGHDN, CDR2 FVKESK. The V segment lost 0 bases and the J segment 8 bases; nucleotides outside the gene matches: 21. The CDR3 runs to 19 residues. Based on the CDR3 plus reference TRBV14 and TRBJ1-1, the full variable domain is EAGVTQFPSHSVIEKGQTVTLRCDPISGHDNLYWYRRVMGKEIKFLLHFVKESKQDESGMPNNRFLAERTGGTYSTLKVQPAELEDSGVYFCASSQDSDRFYQGGPEAFFGQGTRLTVV.

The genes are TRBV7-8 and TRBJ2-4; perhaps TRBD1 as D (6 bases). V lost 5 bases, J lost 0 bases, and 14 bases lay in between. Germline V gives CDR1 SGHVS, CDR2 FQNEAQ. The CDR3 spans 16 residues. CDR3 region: CASSPRQELAKNIQYF. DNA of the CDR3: TGTGCCAGCAGCCCCAGACAGGAGCTAGCCAAAAACATTCAGTACTTC.

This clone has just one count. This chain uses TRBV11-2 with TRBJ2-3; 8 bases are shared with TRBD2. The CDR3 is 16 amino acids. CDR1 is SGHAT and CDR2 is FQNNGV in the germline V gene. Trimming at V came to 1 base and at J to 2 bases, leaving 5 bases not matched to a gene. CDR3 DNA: TGTGCCAGCAGCTTAGGTAGCGGGACCATCACAGATACGCAGTATTTT. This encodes CASSLGSGTITDTQYF.

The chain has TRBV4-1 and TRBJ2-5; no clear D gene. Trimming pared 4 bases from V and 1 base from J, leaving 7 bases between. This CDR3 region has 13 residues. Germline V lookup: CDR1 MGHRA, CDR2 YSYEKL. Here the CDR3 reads CASSPGSQETQYF. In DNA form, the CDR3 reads TGCGCCAGCAGCCCGGGCAGCCAAGAGACCCAGTACTTC.

This CDR3 reads CASSQEIKQGSNTEAFF. The CDR3 region has the DNA TGTGCCAGCAGCCAAGAAATAAAGCAGGGGTCGAACACTGAAGCTTTCTTT. This chain connects TRBV4-2 to TRBJ1-1; D might be TRBD1 (6 bases). This CDR3 region has 17 residues. Trimming removed 0 bases at V and 1 base at J, with 15 bases between. Germline V gene data show CDR1 as LGHNA and CDR2 as YNFKEQ.

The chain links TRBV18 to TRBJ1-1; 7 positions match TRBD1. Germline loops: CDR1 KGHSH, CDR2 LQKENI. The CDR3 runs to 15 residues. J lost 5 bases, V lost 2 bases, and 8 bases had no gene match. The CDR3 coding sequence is TGTGCCAGCTCACCAGGGAAAGGGGGCTATACTGAAGCTTTCTTT. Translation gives CASSPGKGGYTEAFF.

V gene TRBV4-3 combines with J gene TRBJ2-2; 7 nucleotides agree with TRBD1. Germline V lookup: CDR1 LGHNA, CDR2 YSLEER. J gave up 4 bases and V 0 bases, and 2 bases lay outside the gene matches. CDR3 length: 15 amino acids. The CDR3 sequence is CASSQDRGSTGELFF. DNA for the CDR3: TGCGCCAGCAGCCAAGACAGGGGGTCCACCGGGGAGCTGTTTTTT.